The TCR beta chain described here comes from a study of blood T cell repertoires in COVID-19. Individuals aged roughly 18 to 95 years were recruited from 24 US areas. Cohort assignment relied on participant-reported clinical history. The CDR3 sequence is 15 residues long. The V segment lost 0 bases and the J segment 5 bases; nucleotides outside the gene matches: 6. The germline CDR1 and CDR2 sequences are LGHDT and YNNKEL (reference sequence). TCRdb keeps only in-frame clones here, not all; method: immunoSEQ multiplex PCR. The table lists approximately 440,000 clones, about nine tenths of them singletons.

Sequenced sample: PBMCs or T cells enriched from blood (not recorded which). The receptor was derived from a woman aged 18-30 years who had recovered from COVID-19. The chain couples TRBV3-1 (or the pseudogene TRBV3-2) to TRBJ1-1, with 7 positions matching TRBD1. As DNA, the CDR3 is TGTGCCAGCAGCCAAGATCTGATCAGGGGGACTGAAGCTTTCTTT. This gives the protein CASSQDLIRGTEAFF.